These 30 T cell receptor beta chains were sequenced from one sample in a study of cytomegalovirus exposure and HLA in healthy donors. TCRdb's copy holds only in-frame clones and misses some; the assay was immunoSEQ multiplex PCR. The sample shows around 130,000 clones, about 84% of them seen only once. Sequencing was carried out using PBMCs. The receptors shown here come from a woman aged 30 to 39 in good health and CMV-seronegative.

The chain is built from TRBV19 and TRBJ2-5; 10 positions agree with TRBD2. The CDR3 is made up of 14 amino acids. CDR1 LNHDA and CDR2 SQIVND come from the germline V gene (reference sequence). With V trimmed by 6 bases and J by 5 bases, 6 bases remained unmatched. Here the CDR3 DNA reads TGTGCCAGTAGCCAGGGACTAGCGTCGGAGACCCAGTACTTC. It translates to CASSQGLASETQYF.

This rearrangement joins TRBV5-4 to TRBJ1-2; 9 bases fit TRBD1. The V segment lost 4 bases and the J segment 1 base; nucleotides outside the gene matches: 5. Germline V gives CDR1 SGHNT, CDR2 YYREEE (reference sequence). The CDR3 has 15 amino acids. DNA for the CDR3: TGTGCCAGCAGCCCCCGGGACAGGGTTAACTATGGCTACACCTTC. Its protein product is CASSPRDRVNYGYTF.

This chain connects TRBV9 to TRBJ1-6; a possible D gene is TRBD1 (6 bases). The CDR3 runs 12 residues. CDR1 SGDLS and CDR2 YYNGEE come from the germline V gene. V lost 4 bases and J lost 9, with 8 bases in between. Written as DNA, the CDR3 is TGTGCCAGCAGCACACAGGGTTCACCCCTCCACTTT. Protein sequence: CASSTQGSPLHF.

V is TRBV30 and J is TRBJ1-1; a possible D gene is TRBD1 (6 bases). Deletions cut 6 bases from V and 1 base from J, with 12 bases between. Germline CDR1 GTSNPN, CDR2 SVGIG (reference sequence). The CDR3 is made up of 13 amino acids. CDR3 sequence reads: CACKDSGNTEAFF. The CDR3 DNA reads TGTGCCTGTAAGGACAGCGGGAACACTGAAGCTTTCTTT.

V is TRBV6-7 and J is TRBJ1-2, with D perhaps matching TRBD1 (6 bases). TRBV6-7 is sorted into the ORF group, with uncertain function. The CDR3 totals 11 residues. V was clipped by 8 bases and J by 8 bases, with 12 bases between them. DNA of the CDR3: TGTGCCAGCCCAGACAGGCGGGGCTACACCTTC. Protein sequence: CASPDRRGYTF.

The chain uses TRBV7-3 and TRBJ2-1, with D perhaps TRBD2 (6 bases). The CDR3 runs to 13 residues. Deletions cut 5 bases from V and 7 bases from J, with 12 bases between. The germline CDR1 and CDR2 sequences are SGHTA and FQGTGA. CDR3 amino acids: CASSPGLGNEQFF. CDR3 nucleotide sequence: TGTGCCAGCAGCCCGGGACTCGGGAATGAGCAGTTCTTC.

The rearrangement uses TRBV19 and TRBJ1-2; 7 bases match TRBD1. The germline CDR1 and CDR2 sequences are LNHDA and SQIVND (reference sequence). CDR3 length: 15 residues. V lost 4 bases and J lost 6; bases outside the gene matches: 11. The chain's CDR3 is CASSKTKNRGDGYTF. The CDR3 DNA sequence: TGTGCCAGTAGTAAGACAAAGAACAGGGGAGATGGCTACACCTTC. Supplemented by reference TRBV19 and TRBJ1-2, the full variable domain reads DGGITQSPKYLFRKEGQNVTLSCEQNLNHDAMYWYRQDPGQGLRLIYYSQIVNDFQKGDIAEGYSVSREKKESFPLTVTSAQKNPTAFYLCASSKTKNRGDGYTFGSGTRLTVV.

The chain couples TRBV5-6 to TRBJ1-2; weak D call: TRBD1 (6 bases). The CDR3 is 11 residues long. The germline CDR1 and CDR2 sequences are SGHDT and YYEEEE. The V end lost 2 bases, the J end lost 7 bases, and 6 bases lay between the germline ends. As DNA, the CDR3 is TGTGCCAGCAGCTTAGGGGGTGGCTACACCTTC. Translating gives CASSLGGGYTF.

The V call is TRBV30, the J call TRBJ1-1; D perhaps matches TRBD1 (5 bases). The V end lost 2 bases, the J end lost 3 bases, and 16 bases lay between the germline ends. The CDR3 loop spans 15 amino acids. The germline V gene encodes CDR1 GTSNPN and CDR2 SVGIG (reference sequence). CDR3 sequence reads: CAWSSPGGFDTEAFF. The CDR3 DNA follows: TGTGCCTGGAGTTCTCCGGGGGGTTTTGACACTGAAGCTTTCTTT. The whole variable domain, filled in from reference TRBV30 and TRBJ1-1, reads SQTIHQWPATLVQPVGSPLSLECTVEGTSNPNLYWYRQAAGRGLQLLFYSVGIGQISSEVPQNLSASRPQDRQFILSSKKLLLSDSGFYLCAWSSPGGFDTEAFFGQGTRLTVV.

The V gene is TRBV9, the J gene TRBJ2-7, with 7 bases matching TRBD2. Trimming cost V 4 bases and J 0 bases; bases outside gene matches: 7. Germline V gene sequence: CDR1 SGDLS, CDR2 YYNGEE. This CDR3 contains 15 residues. CDR3 residues: CASSPRASGSYEQYF. CDR3 bases: TGTGCCAGCAGCCCCAGGGCTAGCGGCTCCTACGAGCAGTACTTC.

The rearrangement uses TRBV18 and TRBJ1-1; 7 nucleotides agree with TRBD1. The V gene's germline CDR1 is KGHSH and CDR2 LQKENI. V dropped 2 bases and J dropped 3; count of bases not matched to a gene: 12. The CDR3 loop spans 17 amino acids. Here the CDR3 DNA reads TGTGCCAGCTCACCATATATCTTAGGGGGCGAGGACACTGAAGCTTTCTTT. Protein product: CASSPYILGGEDTEAFF.

This rearrangement joins TRBV7-2 to TRBJ2-7, with D possibly being TRBD2 (6 bases). Looked up from germline, CDR1 is SGHTA and CDR2 is FQGNSA. This CDR3 is 15 amino acids long. The V end lost 7 bases, the J end lost 1 base, and 17 bases lay between the germline ends. The CDR3 region is CASTPGLALSYEQYF. The CDR3 DNA is TGTGCCAGCACCCCGGGACTGGCACTTTCCTACGAGCAGTACTTC. The full variable domain, completed using reference TRBV7-2 and TRBJ2-7, is GAGVSQSPSNKVTEKGKDVELRCDPISGHTALYWYRQSLGQGLEFLIYFQGNSAPDKSGLPSDRFSAERTGGSVSTLTIQRTQQEDSAVYLCASTPGLALSYEQYFGPGTRLTVT.

In DNA, the CDR3 is TGCGCCAGCAGCTTGGACATTCTCTCTGGAAACACCATATATTTT. Residues: CASSLDILSGNTIYF. The V and J genes are TRBV5-1 and TRBJ1-3; unclear D gene. V was trimmed by 0 bases and J by 0 bases, leaving 7 bases between them. CDR1 is SGHRS and CDR2 is YFSETQ in the germline V gene. The CDR3 contains 15 residues.

The genes are TRBV20-1 and TRBJ1-2, with unresolved D. Deletions cut 5 bases from V and 1 base from J, with 5 bases between. The germline V gene encodes CDR1 DFQATT and CDR2 SNEGSKA (reference sequence). This CDR3 is built from 11 residues. CDR3 DNA sequence: TGCAGTGCTTCTAGTAACTATGGCTACACCTTC. Its translation: CSASSNYGYTF.

This chain uses TRBV18 with TRBJ1-1; weak D call: TRBD1 (6 bases). The CDR3 length is 17 residues. The V gene's germline CDR1 is KGHSH and CDR2 LQKENI. Trimming pared 2 bases from V and 1 base from J, leaving 17 bases between. CDR3 nucleotides: TGTGCCAGCTCACCAAGTCTATCGGGGACAAAGAACACTGAAGCTTTCTTT. Its translation: CASSPSLSGTKNTEAFF.

The chain uses TRBV29-1 and TRBJ2-5, with 10 bases that match TRBD2. J gave up 2 bases and V 3 bases, and 0 bases lay outside the gene matches. Germline CDR1 reads SQVTM; CDR2 reads ANQGSEA. There are 13 residues in the CDR3. The CDR3 DNA reads TGCAGCGTTGAGACTAGCGGGCAAGAGACCCAGTACTTC. This encodes CSVETSGQETQYF.

J is TRBJ2-3 and V is TRBV5-4, with D maybe TRBD2 (7 bases). Germline V gene lookup returns CDR1 SGHNT and CDR2 YYREEE (reference sequence). The CDR3 consists of 15 residues. Trimming removed 0 bases at V and 3 bases at J, with 11 bases between. The CDR3 coding sequence is TGTGCCAGCAGCTTGGAGGGGGGGCGGACAGATACGCAGTATTTT. This translates into CASSLEGGRTDTQYF. Full variable domain (outside the CDR3, taken from reference TRBV5-4 and TRBJ2-3): ETGVTQSPTHLIKTRGQQVTLRCSSQSGHNTVSWYQQALGQGPQFIFQYYREEENGRGNFPPRFSGLQFPNYSSELNVNALELDDSALYLCASSLEGGRTDTQYFGPGTRLTVL.

V gene TRBV4-3 combines with J gene TRBJ1-2; 9 bases fit TRBD1. The V gene's germline CDR1 is LGHNA and CDR2 YSLEER. The CDR3 is made up of 14 amino acids. Losses at the gene ends were 3 bases for V and 8 bases for J; bases not matched to a gene: 7. CDR3 sequence (DNA): TGCGCCAGCAGCCATTTGGACAGGGGAGGAGGCTACACCTTC. As protein: CASSHLDRGGGYTF.

The chain is built from TRBV7-9 and TRBJ2-1, with a possible D match to TRBD1 (6 bases). The V end lost 2 bases, the J end lost 5 bases, and 13 bases lay between the germline ends. Germline loops: CDR1 SEHNR, CDR2 FQNEAQ (reference sequence). This CDR3 is 15 amino acids long. CDR3 residues: CASSLIQGQDNEQFF. Written as DNA, the CDR3 is TGTGCCAGCAGCTTAATCCAGGGACAAGACAATGAGCAGTTCTTC.

J is TRBJ1-2 and V is TRBV6-1; D is unclear. The germline CDR1 and CDR2 sequences are MNHNS and SASEGT. The CDR3 totals 12 residues. Trimming left V 3 bases short and J 8 bases short, with 10 bases between. The CDR3 DNA sequence: TGTGCCAGCAGTGATTCTGCGGGGGGCTACACCTTC. It translates to CASSDSAGGYTF.

CDR3 sequence (DNA): TGTGCCAGCAGCTTAGCGGGGGCCGCTCAGCCCCAGCATTTT. This codes for CASSLAGAAQPQHF. The chain carries TRBV7-2 and TRBJ1-5, with D possibly being TRBD1 (6 bases). CDR1 is SGHTA and CDR2 is FQGNSA in the germline V gene. The V and J ends lost 0 bases and 6 bases respectively, with 9 bases between them. The CDR3 has 14 amino acids.

The chain links TRBV18 to TRBJ2-4; D is uncertain. Per germline, CDR1 KGHSH and CDR2 LQKENI. The CDR3 sequence is 16 residues long. V lost 0 bases, J lost 0 bases, and 9 bases lay in between. The CDR3: CASSPPQTLAKNIQYF. The CDR3 nucleotides are TGTGCCAGCTCACCACCGCAGACACTAGCCAAAAACATTCAGTACTTC.

Only one count was recorded for this clone. This rearrangement joins TRBV18 to TRBJ2-5; D not certain. V lost 4 bases and J lost 3, with 6 bases in between. The germline V gene encodes CDR1 KGHSH and CDR2 LQKENI. The CDR3 is made up of 12 amino acids. This chain's CDR3 is CASSLGEETQYF. The CDR3 DNA sequence: TGTGCCAGCTCACTCGGAGAAGAGACCCAGTACTTC.

The chain has TRBV13 and TRBJ1-2; 7 positions agree with TRBD1. The CDR3 length is 15 residues. The junction had 13 bases not matched to a gene; V was cut back by 5 bases and J by 7 bases. Germline CDR1 and CDR2: PRHDT and FYEKMQ (reference sequence). In DNA form, the CDR3 reads TGTGCCAGCAGCATAACCGGGACAGCATCCTCTGGCTACACCTTC. Translated, it gives CASSITGTASSGYTF.

The chain uses TRBV6-1 and TRBJ1-1; TRBD1 aligns across 7 bases. The CDR3 runs to 14 residues. CDR1 MNHNS and CDR2 SASEGT come from the germline V gene. The J segment lost 5 bases and the V segment lost 6 bases, leaving 9 bases of the junction unmatched. The CDR3 nucleotides are TGTGCCAGCAGCGCAGCCAGACAGGGAACTGAAGCTTTCTTT. Translation gives CASSAARQGTEAFF.

Notes on this clone: One end of the junction varies from germline; a read error may be responsible. The CDR3 is CASSLDRGYGNTIYF. The DNA for the CDR3 is TGTGCTAGCAGCTTAGACAGGGGATATGGAAACACCATATATTTT. This rearrangement joins TRBV7-7 to TRBJ1-3; 8 positions match TRBD1. The germline gives CDR1 SSHAT, CDR2 FNYEAQ (reference sequence). The CDR3 loop spans 15 amino acids.

This clone was detected only once. The chain uses TRBV30 and TRBJ2-7; possible D gene TRBD1, 5 bases. The V gene lost 0 bases and the J gene lost 7 bases, with 16 bases spanning the gap. CDR1 and CDR2 from the germline V gene are GTSNPN and SVGIG (reference sequence). This CDR3 has 14 residues. The CDR3 nucleotides are TGTGCCTGGAGTGTAATTCAGGGTTCGGGTGAGCAGTACTTC. Its protein product is CAWSVIQGSGEQYF.

The chain links TRBV11-2 to TRBJ1-1; 8 nucleotides align to TRBD1. Germline trimming cut 4 bases from V and 1 base from J; bases unmatched to any gene: 14. CDR1 is SGHAT and CDR2 is FQNNGV in the germline V gene. This CDR3 has 18 residues. The CDR3 loop is CASSSISGGLGKNTEAFF. CDR3 sequence (DNA): TGTGCCAGCAGCTCGATCTCAGGGGGCCTCGGGAAGAACACTGAAGCTTTCTTT.

The chain carries TRBV7-3 and TRBJ2-2; TRBD2 aligns across 11 bases. Germline V gene data show CDR1 as SGHTA and CDR2 as FQGTGA. Trimming cost V 5 bases and J 6 bases; bases outside gene matches: 8. This CDR3 contains 16 residues. This chain's CDR3 is CASSLAGGVQSGELFF. Here the CDR3 DNA reads TGTGCCAGCAGCCTAGCGGGGGGTGTTCAGTCCGGGGAGCTGTTTTTT.

The chain uses TRBV6-6 and TRBJ2-5; 7 positions match TRBD1. The CDR3 extends over 14 amino acids. The germline V gene encodes CDR1 MNHNY and CDR2 SVGAGI (reference sequence). With 2 bases clipped from V and 2 bases from J, the junction kept 2 bases outside the gene matches. In DNA form, the CDR3 reads TGTGCCAGCAGTTACCGACAGGGACAAGAGACCCAGTACTTC. Protein product: CASSYRQGQETQYF.